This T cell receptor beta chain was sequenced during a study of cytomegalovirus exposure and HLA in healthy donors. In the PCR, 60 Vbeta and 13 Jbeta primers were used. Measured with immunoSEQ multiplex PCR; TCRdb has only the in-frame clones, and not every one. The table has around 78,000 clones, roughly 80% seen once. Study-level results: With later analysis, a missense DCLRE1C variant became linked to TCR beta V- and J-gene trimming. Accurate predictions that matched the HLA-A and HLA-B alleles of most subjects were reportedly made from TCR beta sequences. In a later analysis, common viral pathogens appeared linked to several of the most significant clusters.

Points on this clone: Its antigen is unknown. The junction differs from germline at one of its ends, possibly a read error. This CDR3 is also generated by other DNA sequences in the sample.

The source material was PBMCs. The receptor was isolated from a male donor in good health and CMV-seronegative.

The CDR3 sequence: CASSLGHMGTYEQYF. The CDR3 nucleotides are TGCGCCAGCAGTCTAGGACACATGGGGACCTACGAGCAGTACTTC. This chain joins TRBV6-5 and TRBJ2-7, with D possibly TRBD1 on 5 matching bases. CDR3 length equals 15 residues. CDR1 is MNHEY and CDR2 is SVGAGI in the germline V gene.